This T cell receptor (beta chain) originates from a study of T cells in Graves' hyperthyroidism and ophthalmopathy. On the study more broadly: Peripheral blood collection took place at initial diagnosis, before any treatment. Regarding the study as a whole: Among clonotypes expanded in thyroid above 0.001, most were also found in blood. A model using 13 V-J features told ophthalmopathy apart from stable hyperthyroidism.

RNA transcripts gave rise to amplified TCR beta CDR3 regions. During a first-round RT-PCR of the TCR CDR3, the HTBI primer set was used. In TCRdb, the multiplex PCR reads were re-called with MiXCR into one record per CDR3 protein. This table has a few hundred thousand distinct CDR3 sequences, 12% to 15% appearing once. A remark on this clonotype: Its antigen is currently unknown.

Stable hyperthyroidism: no ophthalmopathy progression over 18 months of follow-up. Germline CDR1 is DFQATT and CDR2 is SNEGSKA (reference sequence). The CDR3 totals 15 residues. V trimming: 1 base; J trimming: 10 bases; junction bases outside the gene matches: 11. J is TRBJ2-1 and V is TRBV20-1, with TRBD2 matching over 9 bases. The receptor was isolated from a woman aged 40-49 years with Graves' hyperthyroidism. Sequenced sample: blood. The CDR3: CSARVSGLAGWEQFF. The CDR3 bases are TGCAGTGCTAGAGTTTCGGGGCTAGCGGGATGGGAGCAGTTCTTC.